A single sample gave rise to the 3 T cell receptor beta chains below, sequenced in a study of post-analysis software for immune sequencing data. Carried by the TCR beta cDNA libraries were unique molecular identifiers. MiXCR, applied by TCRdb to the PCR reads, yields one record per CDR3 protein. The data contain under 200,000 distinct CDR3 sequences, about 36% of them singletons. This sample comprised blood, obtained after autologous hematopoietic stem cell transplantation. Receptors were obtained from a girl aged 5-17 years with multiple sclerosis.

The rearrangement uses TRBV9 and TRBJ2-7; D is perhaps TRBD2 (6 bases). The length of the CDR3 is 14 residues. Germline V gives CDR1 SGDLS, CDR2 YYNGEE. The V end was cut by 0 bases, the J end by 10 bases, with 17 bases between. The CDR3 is CASSVGGVEEAQYF. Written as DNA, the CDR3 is TGTGCCAGCAGCGTAGGGGGGGTAGAGGAGGCCCAGTACTTC.

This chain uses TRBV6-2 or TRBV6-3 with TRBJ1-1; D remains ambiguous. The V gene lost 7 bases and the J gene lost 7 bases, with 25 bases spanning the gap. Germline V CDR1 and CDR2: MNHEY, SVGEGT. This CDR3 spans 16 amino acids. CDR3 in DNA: TGTGCCAGCAACCCGGTCTTAAGAACTCATCAGGATGAAGCTTTCTTT. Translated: CASNPVLRTHQDEAFF.

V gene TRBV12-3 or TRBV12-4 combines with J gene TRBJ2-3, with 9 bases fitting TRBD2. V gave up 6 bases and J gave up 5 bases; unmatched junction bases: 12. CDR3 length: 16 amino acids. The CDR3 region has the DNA TGTGCCAGCAGCACCGGGCGGGAGGGATGGGGAGATACGCAGTATTTT. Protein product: CASSTGREGWGDTQYF.